This T cell receptor beta chain came from a study of T cells expressing NK-cell markers. The wider study: Seven of the eight sequenced donors were classified as HCMV-seropositive, and one was classified as seronegative.

In regard to this clonotype: Its target is unknown.

From its re-call of the 5' RACE reads, TCRdb lists each CDR3 protein once, without DNA. The clone table shows roughly 150,000 distinct CDR3 sequences, with the ten largest holding about 18%. CDR3 length: 15 residues. Germline CDR1 DFQATT, CDR2 SNEGSKA (reference sequence). Study-level points and caveats: In a few donors, dominant clonotypes made up roughly 28.3-65% of CD3+CD56-NKG2C+ cells.

The chain employs TRBV20-1 and TRBJ1-1; without DNA, the TCRdb call of TRBD1 cannot be checked. Sequencing was carried out using blood T cells: a sorted CD56 or NKG2C T cell subset, CD4+ or CD8+ T cells, or bulk PBMC T cells (not recorded which). This sequence was found in a woman aged 18-70 years in good health. The CDR3 reads CSARGPGTGSQEAFF.